Listed here are 12 T cell receptor beta chains from one sample, sequenced in a study of T-cell memory formation after mild COVID-19. One entry per CDR3 protein results from TCRdb running MiXCR on the 5' RACE reads. Of 400,000 to 450,000 distinct CDR3 sequences listed, approximately 19% are singletons. The sequenced material came from PBMCs or a T cell subset sorted from them (not recorded which). These receptors came from a man aged 18 to 35 who had mild COVID-19 (a few samples of this study predate the infection). Cell type and time point are not known.

This chain links TRBV21-1 with TRBJ1-6; TRBD1 is the table's D call, not checked against the DNA. TRBV21-1 is noted as a pseudogene. The CDR3 has 17 residues. The CDR3 loop is CASPTGQESSYNSPLHF. CDR3 DNA sequence: TGTGCCAGCCCAACGGGACAGGAGAGCTCATATAATTCACCCCTCCACTTT.

The chain links TRBV12-3 or TRBV12-4 to TRBJ1-5; D call uncertain. Trimming removed 7 bases from V and 6 bases from J, with 13 bases in between. The CDR3 sequence is 13 residues long. The CDR3, as DNA: TGTGCCAGCATGTCGGTAGGAGGTCAGCCCCAGCATTTT. Translating gives CASMSVGGQPQHF.

The sample holds a few counts of this clonotype. This rearrangement joins TRBV24-1 to TRBJ2-1; D remains unclear. Trimming took off 2 bases at V and 8 bases at J, with 9 bases between the two ends. The CDR3 sequence is 13 residues long. Germline-derived CDR1 and CDR2 are KGHDR and SFDVKD. The CDR3 loop is CATSDSDLYEQFF. DNA of the CDR3: TGTGCCACCAGTGATTCCGATCTTTATGAGCAGTTCTTC.

V gene TRBV12-3 or TRBV12-4 combines with J gene TRBJ1-1, with 9 bases matching TRBD1. CDR3 length: 14 residues. V lost 8 bases to trimming and J lost 6 bases; unmatched junction nucleotides: 10. The CDR3 is CASAWGQGMSEAFF. In nucleotides, the CDR3 is TGTGCCAGCGCCTGGGGACAGGGAATGTCTGAAGCTTTCTTT.

This clonotype was seen a few times. This chain uses TRBV20-1 with TRBJ2-3; TRBD1 matches at 10 bases. Germline V gene data show CDR1 as DFQATT and CDR2 as SNEGSKA (reference sequence). J lost 5 bases, V lost 4 bases, and 3 bases had no gene match. CDR3 length: 13 residues. CDR3 amino acids: CSATDRGQDTQYF. As DNA, the CDR3 is TGCAGTGCTACCGACAGGGGGCAAGATACGCAGTATTTT.

This clonotype occurred many times. The chain couples TRBV3-1 to TRBJ2-3, with TRBD2 matching 8 bases. V lost 0 bases and J lost 2; bases outside the gene matches: 4. CDR3 length equals 16 residues. The germline V gene encodes CDR1 LGHDT and CDR2 YNNKEL (reference sequence). For the CDR3, the DNA is TGTGCCAGCAGCCAAGAGGGCGGGGGGCACACAGATACGCAGTATTTT. Its translation is CASSQEGGGHTDTQYF.

This CDR3 is CSARQGGGSPLHF. Written as DNA, the CDR3 is TGCAGTGCTAGACAGGGGGGGGGTTCACCCCTCCACTTT. V and J are TRBV20-1 and TRBJ1-6, with 7 positions matching TRBD1. The CDR3 totals 13 residues. V gave up 2 bases and J gave up 9 bases; unmatched junction bases: 4. Germline V lookup: CDR1 DFQATT, CDR2 SNEGSKA (reference sequence).

The chain combines TRBV9 with TRBJ2-3, with 7 bases that match TRBD2. The V segment lost 3 bases and the J segment 3 bases; nucleotides outside the gene matches: 10. The V gene's germline CDR1 is SGDLS and CDR2 YYNGEE. The CDR3 totals 16 residues. The CDR3 loop is CASSAYPAGWTDTQYF. The CDR3 bases are TGTGCCAGCAGCGCCTATCCAGCGGGGTGGACAGATACGCAGTATTTT.

The chain has TRBV12-5 and TRBJ2-5, with 7 bases fitting TRBD2. Trimming at V came to 3 bases and at J to 2 bases, leaving 6 bases not matched to a gene. The CDR3 has 15 amino acids. The germline V gene has CDR1 LGHNT and CDR2 FRNRAP. The CDR3 here is CASGFGSGAQETQYF. In nucleotides, the CDR3 is TGTGCTAGTGGTTTTGGAAGCGGGGCACAAGAGACCCAGTACTTC.

V is TRBV5-1 and J is TRBJ1-2, with D tentatively TRBD1 (6 bases). Germline V gene lookup returns CDR1 SGHRS and CDR2 YFSETQ. V lost 4 bases and J 8 bases, leaving 24 bases between the germline ends. The length of the CDR3 is 16 residues. CDR3 DNA: TGCGCCAGCAGCACAGAATTACCCACAGGGAGTCAGGGCTACACCTTC. It is translated as CASSTELPTGSQGYTF.

The chain recombines TRBV7-2 with TRBJ2-3; D may correspond to TRBD1 or TRBD2 (5 bases each). The germline gives CDR1 SGHTA, CDR2 FQGNSA. The CDR3 length is 16 residues. V was cut by 1 base and J by 4 bases, with 15 bases left in between. The CDR3 here is CASSLVRGRGADTQYF. The CDR3 DNA reads as TGTGCCAGCAGCTTAGTCCGTGGCCGAGGGGCAGATACGCAGTATTTT.

This chain links TRBV5-1 with TRBJ2-3, with D hard to call. The ends were cut back, 7 bases at V and 5 bases at J, with 11 bases in the middle. Germline V lookup: CDR1 SGHRS, CDR2 YFSETQ. CDR3 length: 12 amino acids. The CDR3 sequence: CASPAVRDTQYF. Written as DNA, the CDR3 is TGCGCCAGCCCGGCAGTGAGAGATACGCAGTATTTT. The complete variable domain, with remaining parts taken from reference TRBV5-1 and TRBJ2-3, reads KAGVTQTPRYLIKTRGQQVTLSCSPISGHRSVSWYQQTPGQGLQFLFEYFSETQRNKGNFPGRFSGRQFSNSRSEMNVSTLELGDSALYLCASPAVRDTQYFGPGTRLTVL.